A selection of T cell receptor beta chains follows, all from one sample in a study of cytomegalovirus exposure and HLA in healthy donors. Profiled with immunoSEQ multiplex PCR; TCRdb holds only in-frame clones, not every one. Of roughly 180,000 clones listed, about 89% were seen once; the top ten hold 7.2%. Specimen: PBMCs. These TCRs come from a man in his thirties or forties in good health and CMV-seropositive. The CDR3 runs from the conserved cysteine through the conserved F or W. Each record gives: V gene, D gene, CDR3 length, J gene, CDR3 DNA, CDR3 protein. A D gene is named only where the DNA matches it firmly.

TRBV11-3	TRBD2	15	TRBJ2-7	TGTGCCAGCAGCTTAGCTAGCGGGATCTCCTACGAGCAGTACTTC	CASSLASGISYEQYF
TRBV7-6	-	17	TRBJ1-2	TGTGCCAGCAGCCCGGATGGGACCTTGGTAGTAGGCTATGGCTACACCTTC	CASSPDGTLVVGYGYTF
TRBV5-8	-	15	TRBJ1-5	TGTGCCAGCAGCTTGTCCCCGTATAGCAATCAGCCCCAGCATTTT	CASSLSPYSNQPQHF
TRBV5-1	-	12	TRBJ2-7	TGCGCCAGCAGCTTTCCGGGCGACGAGCAGTACTTC	CASSFPGDEQYF
TRBV30	TRBD1	14	TRBJ2-3	TGTGCCTGGAGTGGGACAGGGAAGGCAAATACGCAGTATTTT	CAWSGTGKANTQYF
TRBV6-6	-	13	TRBJ1-1	TGTGCCAGCAGTTATGGAGGGAACACTGAAGCTTTCTTT	CASSYGGNTEAFF
TRBV30	TRBD2	14	TRBJ2-7	TGTGCCTGGGAAGCGGGGGGGAGCACCTACGAGCAGTACTTC	CAWEAGGSTYEQYF
TRBV6-5	TRBD1	16	TRBJ2-2	TGTGCCAGCAGTTACGCTCGGACAGGGAACACCGGGGAGCTGTTTTTT	CASSYARTGNTGELFF
TRBV14	-	12	TRBJ2-7	TGTGCCAGCAGCACGTGGGGTTACGAGCAGTACTTC	CASSTWGYEQYF
TRBV5-1	-	13	TRBJ1-1	TGCGCCAGCAGCCCGGACGTCCAGGGGGAAGCTTTCTTT	CASSPDVQGEAFF
TRBV7-6	-	15	TRBJ2-1	TGTGCCAGCAGCCCCTCAAGTAGGAGGGCCAATGAGCAGTTCTTC	CASSPSSRRANEQFF
TRBV30	TRBD1	13	TRBJ2-3	TGTGCCCGACGGGGACAGGGGCAAGATACGCAGTATTTT	CARRGQGQDTQYF
TRBV9	-	13	TRBJ1-6	TGTGCCAGCAGCGTAGAAGAGGGCGCACCCCTCCACTTT	CASSVEEGAPLHF
TRBV30	-	17	TRBJ1-6	TGTGCCTGGAGTCTTAGTATTGGTAACTCCTATAATTCACCCCTCCACTTT	CAWSLSIGNSYNSPLHF
TRBV9	TRBD1	14	TRBJ2-7	TGTGCCAGCAGCGTAGGACAGGGTGCCTACGAGCAGTACTTC	CASSVGQGAYEQYF
TRBV10-3	-	16	TRBJ2-7	TGTGCCATCAGTGAGTCTGGGGCAGAGAGCTCCTACGAGCAGTACTTC	CAISESGAESSYEQYF
TRBV6-1	-	15	TRBJ2-7	TGTGCCAGCAGTCAAAAAAGCCCCCTCACCTACGAGCAGTACTTC	CASSQKSPLTYEQYF
TRBV14	-	15	TRBJ1-4	TGTGCCAGCAGCCAAGCCGGGGGGCCTAATGAAAAACTGTTTTTT	CASSQAGGPNEKLFF
TRBV5-6	TRBD1	14	TRBJ2-7	TGTGCCAGCAGCCGTCGGGACAGCTCCTACGAGCAGTACTTC	CASSRRDSSYEQYF
TRBV6-6	-	8	TRBJ1-4	TGTGCCAGCAGTCCCTGGCTTTTT	CASSPWLF
TRBV6-1	TRBD1	14	TRBJ1-2	TGTGCCAGCAGTGGGGACAGGGTGCCCTATGGCTACACCTTC	CASSGDRVPYGYTF
TRBV7-3	TRBD1	18	TRBJ2-2	TGTGCCAGCAGCTTAACGATGACCGGGACAGGGATAGCCGGGGAGCTGTTTTTT	CASSLTMTGTGIAGELFF
TRBV6-1	TRBD2	12	TRBJ2-7	TGTGCCAGCAGCGGGGAGGGGAACGAGCAGTACTTC	CASSGEGNEQYF
TRBV28	-	12	TRBJ1-5	TGTGCCAGCAAGGAGGCGGGACAGCCCCAGCATTTT	CASKEAGQPQHF